This paragraph reports one T cell receptor beta chain. The record originates from a study of blood T cell repertoires in COVID-19. Study summary: Whether acute or convalescent, the COVID-19 samples came from the United States, Italy and Spain. From T cells, B-cell-depleted T cells, or PBMCs came the material, which was cDNA or gDNA.

The authors' processing: Amplifying reference gene primers gave estimates of nucleated cell counts. Libraries were prepared by immunoSEQ multiplex PCR; TCRdb keeps only in-frame clonotypes and omits some of them. For V, J and clone size, that table is used; D and trimming come from the DNA. The repertoire includes 150,000 to 200,000 clones, about 88% of them detected once, and 7% to 7.5% sits in the top ten. The source material was peripheral blood. The clonotype comes from an elderly woman in a cohort sampled during active or convalescent COVID-19.

The CDR3, as DNA: TGTGCCAGCAGTTTCGGCAGGGGGGACTATGGCTACACCTTC. Protein: CASSFGRGDYGYTF. This chain links TRBV28 with TRBJ1-2, with 7 bases fitting TRBD1. J gave up 3 bases and V 3 bases, and 4 bases lay outside the gene matches. The CDR3 extends over 14 amino acids. Germline CDR1 reads MDHEN; CDR2 reads SYDVKM.